This T cell receptor beta chain was sequenced in a study of graft-versus-host responses after intestinal transplantation. Turning to the study itself: Transplant types were multivisceral, liver-intestinal, or isolated intestinal. The whole recipient group had anti-thymocyte globulin induction followed by tacrolimus and steroids for around three years.

The germline gives CDR1 SEHNR, CDR2 FQNEAQ (reference sequence). Trimming left V 2 bases short and J 7 bases short, with 12 bases between. The CDR3 is made up of 15 amino acids. Findings of the study overall: Researchers found peak circulating GvH clone levels linked to early post-transplant HvG declines. Detected in recipient marrow were GvH clones, some of which were first observed in ileum or blood.

Profiling relied on immunoSEQ multiplex PCR, and the TCRdb table lists in-frame clones only, not all of them. The table includes 40,000 to 55,000 clones, about 95% detected once. Points on this clone: Its target is unknown.

The rearrangement uses TRBV7-9 and TRBJ1-6; TRBD1 might be the D (5 bases). This clonotype was obtained from a human donor who was the organ donor for an intestinal transplant. The source material was unstimulated CD8+ T cells sorted from spleen or lymph node cells, sampled before transplant. The DNA of the CDR3 is TGTGCCAGCAGCTTATCGGGGCAGGGCAATTCACCCCTCCACTTT. It codes for CASSLSGQGNSPLHF.